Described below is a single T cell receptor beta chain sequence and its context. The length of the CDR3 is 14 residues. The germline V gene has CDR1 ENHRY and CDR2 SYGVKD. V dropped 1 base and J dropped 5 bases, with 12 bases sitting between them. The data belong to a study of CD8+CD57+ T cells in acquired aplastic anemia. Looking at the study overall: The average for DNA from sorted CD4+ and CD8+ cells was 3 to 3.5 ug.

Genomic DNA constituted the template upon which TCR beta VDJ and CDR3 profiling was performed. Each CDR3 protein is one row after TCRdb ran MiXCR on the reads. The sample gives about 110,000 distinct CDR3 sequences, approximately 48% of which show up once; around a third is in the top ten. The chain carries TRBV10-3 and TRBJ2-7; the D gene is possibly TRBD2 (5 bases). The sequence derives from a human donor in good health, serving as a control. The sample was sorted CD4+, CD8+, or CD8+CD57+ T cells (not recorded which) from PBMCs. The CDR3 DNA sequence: TGTGCCATCAGTGAGTTCACCGGGAACCACGAGCAGTACTTC. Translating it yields CAISEFTGNHEQYF.